This T cell receptor (beta chain) was recovered during a study of siplizumab effects on memory and regulatory T cells. About this clone: The antigen remains undetermined.

Here immunoSEQ multiplex PCR was the method, and the copy in TCRdb shows in-frame clones only, minus some. The sample records around 72,000 clones, around 90% being singletons. Germline V gene lookup returns CDR1 SNHLY and CDR2 FYNNEI. This CDR3 is 14 amino acids long. With 6 bases removed from V and 5 bases from J, the gap between germline ends came to 16 bases. Study-level points and caveats: Roughly 75-97% of proliferating clones (CD4+ or CD8+) could not be assigned a naive or memory phenotype. For siplizumab cultures, the suppressive function of their proliferating Tregs was not confirmed.

The clonotype originates from a human donor in good health. What was sequenced was CD8+ T cells sorted from blood. The chain recombines TRBV2 with TRBJ1-2; D may be TRBD1 (5 bases). This CDR3 reads CASSNSGTDYGYTF. As DNA, the CDR3 is TGTGCCAGCAGCAACTCCGGGACGGATTATGGCTACACCTTC.